Listed below are T cell receptor delta chains from one sample, sequenced in a study of Vδ1+ human thymocytes. TCRdb re-called the multiplex PCR reads with CATT. Of about 58,000 delta-chain clones listed, more than 13% are singletons. Sequencing input: Vdelta1+ gamma-delta thymocytes from the thymus. Receptor source: a girl less than two years old who had congenital heart surgery. CDR3s include the opening cysteine and the closing phenylalanine or tryptophan. Fields, in order: clone size, J gene, V gene, D gene, CDR3 DNA, CDR3 protein. A D gene is named only where the DNA matches it firmly. Clone size is given for some rows only: seen once, a few or many times, or a class if the clone is expanded.

NA | TRDJ1 | TRDV2 | TRDD3 | TGTGCCTGTGACCCAAGATGGTATAGGTCCCTGTGTCGACTGGGGGATATGCGGGCCGATAAACTCATCTTT | CACDPRWYRSLCRLGDMRADKLIF
few | TRDJ1 | TRDV1 | NA | TGTGCTCTTGGGCCGCACCGGGTTAACACCGATAAACTCATCTTT | CALGPHRVNTDKLIF
few | TRDJ1 | TRDV1 | NA | TGTGCTCTTGGGGACCCTAAGGGAGGGGGACACGAATACACCGATAAACTCATCTTT | CALGDPKGGGHEYTDKLIF
NA | TRDJ1 | TRAV29/DV5 | TRDD2 | TGTGCAGCAAGCGCGGCCTTCCTCTCCCTCAACCACAACACCGATAAACTCATCTTT | CAASAAFLSLNHNTDKLIF
NA | TRDJ1 | TRDV1 | NA | TGTGCTCTTGGGGAACCCTTTTCCCACACGACCGATAAACTCATCTTT | CALGEPFSHTTDKLIF
few | TRDJ1 | TRDV1 | NA | TGTGCTCTTGGGGAACAGCGACCTCCGTACACCGATAAACTCATCTTT | CALGEQRPPYTDKLIF
few | TRDJ1 | TRDV1 | TRDD2 | TGTGCTCTTGGGGCCTTCCTACGCGGATACGCGCTAAACGATAAACTCATCTTT | CALGAFLRGYALNDKLIF
few | TRDJ1 | TRDV1 | TRDD3 | TGTGCTCTTGGGGAAAGTAAGGGGGGATACGTCTCCACCGATAAACTCATCTTT | CALGESKGGYVSTDKLIF
few | TRDJ1 | TRAV29/DV5 | NA | TGTGCAGCAATCGAGGGGCGGACCGATAAACTCATCTTT | CAAIEGRTDKLIF
NA | TRDJ1 | TRDV1 | TRDD3 | TGTGCTCTTGGGGAACTAAGAGATCGGGGCCCCCTGGTACTGGGGGCCCCCTACACCGATAAACTCATCTTT | CALGELRDRGPLVLGAPYTDKLIF
few | TRDJ1 | TRDV1 | NA | TGTGCTCTTGGGGGACCCTCCGCGCCCGTCCACTGGGACCACACCGATAAACTCATCTTT | CALGGPSAPVHWDHTDKLIF
few | TRDJ1 | TRDV1 | TRDD3 | TGTGCTCTTGGGGAACTACCGAACGTACCCCAGCTCCGACTGGGGGATACCCCGTACACCGATAAACTCATCTTT | CALGELPNVPQLRLGDTPYTDKLIF
few | TRDJ1 | TRDV1 | NA | TGTGCTCTTGGGGGCCACCATAGGGGGTTGTCGTACACCGATAAACTCATCTTT | CALGGHHRGLSYTDKLIF
NA | TRDJ1 | TRDV1 | NA | TGTGCTCTTGGGGACGGCCCCCCGTACAGCGATAAACTCATCTTT | CALGDGPPYSDKLIF
NA | TRDJ1 | TRDV1 | TRDD3 | TGTGCTCTTGGTACCCTCTCCCGTACTGGGGGTTGGAGGACCGATAAACTCATCTTT | CALGTLSRTGGWRTDKLIF
NA | TRDJ3 | TRDV2 | NA | TGTGCCTGTGACACCCCTCCCTGGGACACCCGACAGATGTTTTTC | CACDTPPWDTRQMFF
few | TRDJ1 | TRDV1 | NA | TGTGCTCTTGGGGAACTCGATCTCGCGGGGTATAAACTCATCTTT | CALGELDLAGYKLIF
NA | TRDJ1 | TRDV1 | TRDD3 | TGTGCTCTTGGGAACCGCCCCGGGGGATACAGCAAACTCATCTTT | CALGNRPGGYSKLIF
once | TRDJ1 | TRDV1 | TRDD3 | TGTGCTCTTGGGACCGCCTACGTGACCGGATACTGGGGGAATTCAATACCAGTGAAACTCATCTTT | CALGTAYVTGYWGNSIPVKLIF
few | TRDJ1 | TRDV1 | TRDD3 | TGTGCTCTTGGGGAACTCCCAGGTCCTACAACCCTAAACTGGGGGATCCCCCCGTACACCGATAAACTCATCTTT | CALGELPGPTTLNWGIPPYTDKLIF
few | TRDJ1 | TRDV1 | NA | TGTGCTCTTGGGGAACTAGGGGGGAGCACCGATAAACTCATCTTT | CALGELGGSTDKLIF
few | TRDJ1 | TRDV1 | TRDD3 | TGTGCTCTTGGGGTCCAGGACGCAAACTGGGGGACCTCCGATAAACTCATCTTT | CALGVQDANWGTSDKLIF
few | TRDJ1 | TRDV1 | TRDD3 | TGTGCTCTTGGGGAACGGGGGTTGCTACGGGGGATACGCTCCAACACCGATAAACTCATCTTT | CALGERGLLRGIRSNTDKLIF
few | TRDJ1 | TRDV1 | TRDD3 | TGTGCTCTTGGGGTTGCCTTCCTGGGGGATACTACCGATAAACTCATCTTT | CALGVAFLGDTTDKLIF
NA | TRDJ1 | TRDV1 | NA | TGTGCTCTTGGTTGTGGGGGGGGACCAAGCGACACCGATAAACTCATCTTT | CALGCGGGPSDTDKLIF
NA | TRDJ1 | TRDV1 | NA | TGTGCTCTTGGGGAACTAGGAGGGCTCTCCCAACGATATAAACTCATCTTT | CALGELGGLSQRYKLIF
NA | TRDJ1 | TRDV1 | TRDD2 | TGTGCTCTTGGGGAACCGCCCCAACTTCCTACCGCTGGGGATCAAATCACCGATAAACTCATCTTT | CALGEPPQLPTAGDQITDKLIF
few | TRDJ1 | TRDV1 | NA | TGTGCTCTTGGGGAACCTCGGCCTCCGAGTTGGAAACTCATCTTT | CALGEPRPPSWKLIF
NA | TRDJ1 | TRDV1 | TRDD3 | TGTGCTCTTGGGGAACGTACTGGGGGACCATACACCGATAAACTCATCTTT | CALGERTGGPYTDKLIF
NA | TRDJ1 | TRDV1 | NA | TGTGCTCTTGGGAGTCATCCTTCTGGGTACACCGATAAACTCATCTTT | CALGSHPSGYTDKLIF
NA | TRDJ1 | TRDV1 | TRDD3 | TGTGCTCTTGGGGAACTAGGTTCCCACGAGGCTGGGGGATACAACACCGATAAACTCATCTTT | CALGELGSHEAGGYNTDKLIF
few | TRDJ1 | TRDV1 | TRDD3 | TGTGCTCTTGGGGAACGTATCCTCGGGAGGGGGATGCACACCGATAAACTCATCTTT | CALGERILGRGMHTDKLIF
NA | TRDJ1 | TRDV1 | TRDD3 | TGTGCTCTTGGGGAACTAAGGTCTCCGAAACCCTTTTACTGGGGGATCGCGGAATGGGGCGATAAACTCATCTTT | CALGELRSPKPFYWGIAEWGDKLIF
few | TRDJ1 | TRDV2 | TRDD3 | TGTGCCTGTGACGTTTTGGTCGGGGGATACAAACCTTTGTACACCGATAAACTCATCTTT | CACDVLVGGYKPLYTDKLIF
NA | TRDJ1 | TRDV1 | TRDD3 | TGTGCTCTTGGGGAACAGTGGGGGATACGCAAGTACACCGATAAACTCATCTTT | CALGEQWGIRKYTDKLIF
NA | TRDJ1 | TRDV1 | TRDD3 | TGTGCTCTTGGGAACCCCTTAAGCGTAGGGGGATACTCGGATGGCGATAAACTCATCTTT | CALGNPLSVGGYSDGDKLIF
few | TRDJ1 | TRDV1 | TRDD3 | TGTGCTCTTGGGGCGATTCCTACTTCGTGTGTTGGGGGATACATGTACACCGATAAACTCATCTTT | CALGAIPTSCVGGYMYTDKLIF
NA | TRDJ1 | TRDV1 | NA | TGTGCTCTTGGGGAACTGTCACGTGATAAACTCATCTTT | CALGELSRDKLIF
few | TRDJ1 | TRDV1 | NA | TGTGCTCTCGCGGCTTTACCAATATACAGTGCCGATAAACTCATCTTT | CALAALPIYSADKLIF
NA | TRDJ1 | TRDV1 | TRDD3 | TGTGCTCTTGGGGAACTAGGCCGTACTGGGGGATACGCCACCGATAAACTCATCTTT | CALGELGRTGGYATDKLIF
few | TRDJ1 | TRDV1 | TRDD3 | TGTGCTCTTGGGGAACCGCAAACCTTCCTACGAGACTGGGGGATAGGGCAGGGTACCGATAAACTCATCTTT | CALGEPQTFLRDWGIGQGTDKLIF
NA | TRDJ1 | TRDV1 | TRDD3 | TGTGCTCTTGGGGACCCAAGGCTGGGGGATACGAGGTACACCGATAAACTCATCTTT | CALGDPRLGDTRYTDKLIF
NA | TRDJ1 | TRDV1 | TRDD3 | TGTGCTCTTGGGGAACCAAGCGCCCCAGATTACTGGGGGATAGGAAGAAACACCGATAAACTCATCTTT | CALGEPSAPDYWGIGRNTDKLIF
NA | TRDJ1 | TRDV1 | TRDD3 | TGTGCTCTTGGGGAGGGCGGTAGAATCGGCGTCTGGGGGATTCACCCGTACACCGATAAACTCATCTTT | CALGEGGRIGVWGIHPYTDKLIF
few | TRDJ1 | TRDV1 | TRDD3 | TGTGCTCTTGGGGAACTTCGGTCCTCTCTCCCCTTGATGGGGGATATGGATTTCACCGATAAACTCATCTTT | CALGELRSSLPLMGDMDFTDKLIF